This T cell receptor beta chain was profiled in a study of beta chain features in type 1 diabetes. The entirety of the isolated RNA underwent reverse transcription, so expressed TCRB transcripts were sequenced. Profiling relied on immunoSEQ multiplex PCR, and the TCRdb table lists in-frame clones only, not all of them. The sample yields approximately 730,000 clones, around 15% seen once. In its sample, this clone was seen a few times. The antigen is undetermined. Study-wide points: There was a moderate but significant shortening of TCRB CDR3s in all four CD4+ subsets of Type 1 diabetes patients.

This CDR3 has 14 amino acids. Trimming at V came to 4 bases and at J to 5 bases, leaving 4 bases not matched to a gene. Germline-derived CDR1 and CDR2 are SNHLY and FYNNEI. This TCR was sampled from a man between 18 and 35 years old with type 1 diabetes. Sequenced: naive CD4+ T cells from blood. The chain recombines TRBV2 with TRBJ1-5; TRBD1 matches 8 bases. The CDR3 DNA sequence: TGTGCCAGCAGTGCCGGACAGGGTTATCAGCCCCAGCATTTT. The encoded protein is CASSAGQGYQPQHF. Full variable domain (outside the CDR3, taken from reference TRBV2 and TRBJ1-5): EPEVTQTPSHQVTQMGQEVILRCVPISNHLYFYWYRQILGQKVEFLVSFYNNEISEKSEIFDDQFSVERPDGSNFTLKIRSTKLEDSAMYFCASSAGQGYQPQHFGDGTRLSIL.